This record covers a single TCR beta chain. Its antigen remains unknown. The germline gives CDR1 MNHNS, CDR2 SASEGT. This CDR3 is built from 15 residues. The V end was cut by 7 bases, the J end by 4 bases, with 16 bases between. The data belong to a study of regulatory T cells in long-lasting Graves disease. Overall study context: The term persistent Graves' disease signified upward of 5 years on antithyroid drugs with positive TSH receptor antibodies.

Libraries of TCR beta came from iRepertoire HTBI primers plus Arm-PCR of CDR3 regions. TCRdb passed the multiplex PCR reads through MiXCR, listing each CDR3 protein once. The repertoire holds hundreds of thousands of distinct CDR3 sequences, with 22% as singletons. General study findings and limits: Having few samples may have compromised the accuracy.

Documented time point: persistent/refractory GD, antithyroid drugs over 5 years with positive TRAb. The TCR library was made from RNA that had been extracted from PBMCs in TRIzol. This specimen was peripheral blood mononuclear cells (PBMCs), taken when the disease was refractory, from a patient treated with antithyroid drugs. The V gene is TRBV6-1, the J gene TRBJ2-2; no reliable D call. This sequence was found in a female donor with Graves disease. The CDR3 DNA is TGTGCCAGCACCCTGACCGTTGGATCCACCGGGGAGCTGTTTTTT. As protein: CASTLTVGSTGELFF.